This paragraph covers one T cell receptor (beta chain) sequence. This sample is drawn from a study of CD8 T cells in Susac syndrome. The authors reverse transcribed about 0.5 to 1 ug RNA with random hexamers. immunoSEQ multiplex PCR amplified TCR beta CDR3 across 54 Vbeta, 13 Jbeta. TCRdb processed the immunoSEQ multiplex PCR reads anew with MiXCR; each CDR3 protein has one entry. The sample includes roughly 120,000 distinct CDR3 sequences, around 94% of them seen just once. The CDR3 covers 12 residues. Negative isolation yielded CD8+ and CD4+ T cells; FACS enriched TEMRA cells. The J gene is TRBJ2-7, the V gene TRBV21-1; TRBD2, the table's D call, was not compared with the DNA. TRBV21-1 is termed a pseudogene. This clonotype was sampled from a human donor in good health. Input material: CD4+ T cells from PBMCs. The CDR3 loop is CASNWRDCEQYF. The CDR3 DNA reads TGTGCCAGCAACTGGCGGGATTGCGAGCAGTACTTC.